Shown below are 15 T cell receptor beta chains from a single sample sequenced in a study of T-cell memory formation after mild COVID-19. TCRdb analysed the 5' RACE reads with MiXCR anew, one entry per CDR3 protein. The sample comprises fewer than 450,000 distinct CDR3 sequences, 20% to 25% of which are singletons, and around an eighth rests with the top ten. Sequenced input: PBMCs or a T cell subset sorted from them (not recorded which). The source is an adult woman who had mild COVID-19 (a few samples of this study predate the infection). Cell type and time point are not known.

This clonotype has a handful of counts. This chain joins TRBV6-1 and TRBJ1-6, with unresolved D. The ends were cut back, 0 bases at V and 6 bases at J, with 9 bases in the middle. Germline V gene data show CDR1 as MNHNS and CDR2 as SASEGT. The CDR3 covers 15 residues. The CDR3: CASSEAETPNSPLHF. In DNA, the CDR3 is TGTGCCAGCAGTGAAGCGGAGACCCCTAATTCACCCCTCCACTTT.

In this sample, this clonotype turned up a few times. The rearrangement links TRBV20-1 to TRBJ2-1, with 10 positions matching TRBD2. CDR1 is DFQATT and CDR2 is SNEGSKA in the germline V gene (reference sequence). This CDR3 region has 15 residues. V lost 8 bases and J lost 5; bases outside the gene matches: 12. DNA for the CDR3: TGCAGTACTACCCTCCTAGCGGGGGCGAACAATGAGCAGTTCTTC. Translating gives CSTTLLAGANNEQFF.

This clonotype was recorded only once. The chain joins TRBV18 to TRBJ2-1, with D possibly being TRBD1 (6 bases). The CDR3 runs 13 residues. CDR1 is KGHSH, CDR2 LQKENI, per germline. V gave up 2 bases and J gave up 6 bases, with 8 bases separating them. CDR3 nucleotide sequence: TGTGCCAGCTCACCAGGACAGAGCAATGAGCAGTTCTTC. As protein: CASSPGQSNEQFF.

The gene calls are TRBV6-4 and TRBJ2-1; 11 bases fit TRBD2. Germline values: CDR1 MRHNA, CDR2 SNTAGT. The CDR3 covers 18 residues. The V segment lost 0 bases and the J segment 5 bases; nucleotides outside the gene matches: 9. As DNA, the CDR3 is TGTGCCAGCAGTGACTCCCCACGGACTAGCGGGCTTGACAATGAGCAGTTCTTC. It codes for CASSDSPRTSGLDNEQFF.

The chain carries TRBV20-1 and TRBJ2-7, with D possibly TRBD2 on 6 matching bases. V lost 6 bases to trimming and J lost 0 bases, with 18 bases between them. Germline assignment: CDR1 DFQATT and CDR2 SNEGSKA (reference sequence). The CDR3 runs 15 residues. In nucleotides, the CDR3 is TGCAGTGCCTGCCTTCCGGGACTGTTCTCCTACGAGCAGTACTTC. Translated, it gives CSACLPGLFSYEQYF.

The V gene is TRBV15, the J gene TRBJ2-3; weak D call: TRBD2 (5 bases). CDR3 length equals 16 residues. Germline CDR1 LNHNV, CDR2 YYDKDF (reference sequence). Deletions cut 0 bases from V and 4 bases from J, with 14 bases between. The CDR3 region is CATSRDRGGRADTQYF. The CDR3 DNA follows: TGTGCCACCAGCAGAGATCGAGGTGGGAGAGCAGATACGCAGTATTTT. The whole variable domain, remainder taken from reference TRBV15 and TRBJ2-3, is DAMVIQNPRYQVTQFGKPVTLSCSQTLNHNVMYWYQQKSSQAPKLLFHYYDKDFNNEADTPDNFQSRRPNTSFCFLDIRSPGLGDTAMYLCATSRDRGGRADTQYFGPGTRLTVL.

The sample holds many counts of this clonotype. The chain recombines TRBV28 with TRBJ2-2; 8 bases map to TRBD2. The V gene end was trimmed by 6 bases and the J gene end by 0 bases; junction bases not matched to a gene: 3. The germline V gene encodes CDR1 MDHEN and CDR2 SYDVKM. The CDR3 covers 15 residues. CDR3 residues: CASRVAGSNTGELFF. The CDR3 coding sequence is TGTGCCAGCAGAGTAGCGGGATCGAACACCGGGGAGCTGTTTTTT.

This chain joins TRBV7-2 and TRBJ2-1; TRBD2 is a possible D gene (6 bases). CDR3 length: 16 residues. The ends were cut back, 5 bases at V and 1 base at J, with 15 bases in the middle. Germline CDR1 SGHTA, CDR2 FQGNSA. CDR3 loop: CASSIPGLKSYNEQFF. CDR3 DNA sequence: TGTGCCAGCAGCATACCGGGACTGAAATCCTACAATGAGCAGTTCTTC. Filled out from reference TRBV7-2 and TRBJ2-1, the complete variable domain reads GAGVSQSPSNKVTEKGKDVELRCDPISGHTALYWYRQSLGQGLEFLIYFQGNSAPDKSGLPSDRFSAERTGGSVSTLTIQRTQQEDSAVYLCASSIPGLKSYNEQFFGPGTRLTVL.

This clonotype was detected ten times or more. V is TRBV7-2 and J is TRBJ2-1; the D is unclear. From germline, CDR1 is SGHTA and CDR2 FQGNSA. Trimming removed 1 base at V and 12 bases at J, with 7 bases between. This CDR3 comprises 11 residues. DNA for the CDR3: TGTGCCAGCAGCTTAGTGAACGGGCAGTTCTTC. It yields the protein CASSLVNGQFF. The full variable domain, completed using reference TRBV7-2 and TRBJ2-1, is GAGVSQSPSNKVTEKGKDVELRCDPISGHTALYWYRQSLGQGLEFLIYFQGNSAPDKSGLPSDRFSAERTGGSVSTLTIQRTQQEDSAVYLCASSLVNGQFFGPGTRLTVL.

This chain uses TRBV7-2 with TRBJ2-1; 9 bases agree with TRBD2. V lost 3 bases and J lost 7; bases outside the gene matches: 4. CDR1 is SGHTA, CDR2 FQGNSA, per germline. This CDR3 is 14 amino acids long. The CDR3 DNA is TGTGCCAGCAGCTTGACTAGCGGAGATAATGAGCAGTTCTTC. Protein product: CASSLTSGDNEQFF.

The chain recombines TRBV30 with TRBJ1-1, with no clear D. CDR3 length equals 11 residues. The germline V gene encodes CDR1 GTSNPN and CDR2 SVGIG (reference sequence). The V end was cut by 0 bases, the J end by 5 bases, with 4 bases between. CDR3 loop: CAWSVLTEAFF. The CDR3 coding sequence is TGTGCCTGGAGTGTACTTACTGAAGCTTTCTTT.

In its sample, this clonotype was seen a few times. The V call is TRBV6-2 or TRBV6-3, the J call TRBJ2-5; D is unresolved. Germline CDR1 reads MNHEY; CDR2 reads SVGEGT. The CDR3 contains 14 residues. V was clipped by 2 bases and J by 3 bases, with 10 bases between them. CDR3 in amino acids: CASSYVVKEETQYF. The CDR3 DNA follows: TGTGCCAGCAGTTACGTGGTCAAGGAAGAGACCCAGTACTTC.

This clonotype was seen more than once but under ten times. The chain carries TRBV10-3 and TRBJ2-5, with 8 bases that match TRBD2. In germline, CDR1 is ENHRY, CDR2 SYGVKD. The CDR3 covers 15 residues. Unmatched junction bases numbered 9, after V lost 4 bases and J lost 5 bases. The CDR3 bases are TGTGCCATCAGTGGGACTAGCCCCGGAGGGGAGACCCAGTACTTC. Translating it yields CAISGTSPGGETQYF.

The chain carries TRBV6-5 and TRBJ1-5, with D possibly matching TRBD1 (6 bases). Trimming cost V 2 bases and J 6 bases, with 11 bases left between them. The CDR3 totals 14 residues. From germline, CDR1 is MNHEY and CDR2 SVGAGI. The CDR3 DNA sequence: TGTGCCAGCAGTTACAAAGGGGGGCTTCAGCCCCAGCATTTT. It specifies CASSYKGGLQPQHF.

The chain joins TRBV15 to TRBJ1-2; D is uncertain. Trimming shortened V by 0 bases and J by 7 bases, and 6 bases separated the two germline ends. The CDR3 spans 12 residues. Germline CDR1 reads LNHNV; CDR2 reads YYDKDF (reference sequence). The CDR3 loop is CATSRDGSGYTF. The CDR3 DNA follows: TGTGCCACCAGCAGAGATGGGTCTGGCTACACCTTC.